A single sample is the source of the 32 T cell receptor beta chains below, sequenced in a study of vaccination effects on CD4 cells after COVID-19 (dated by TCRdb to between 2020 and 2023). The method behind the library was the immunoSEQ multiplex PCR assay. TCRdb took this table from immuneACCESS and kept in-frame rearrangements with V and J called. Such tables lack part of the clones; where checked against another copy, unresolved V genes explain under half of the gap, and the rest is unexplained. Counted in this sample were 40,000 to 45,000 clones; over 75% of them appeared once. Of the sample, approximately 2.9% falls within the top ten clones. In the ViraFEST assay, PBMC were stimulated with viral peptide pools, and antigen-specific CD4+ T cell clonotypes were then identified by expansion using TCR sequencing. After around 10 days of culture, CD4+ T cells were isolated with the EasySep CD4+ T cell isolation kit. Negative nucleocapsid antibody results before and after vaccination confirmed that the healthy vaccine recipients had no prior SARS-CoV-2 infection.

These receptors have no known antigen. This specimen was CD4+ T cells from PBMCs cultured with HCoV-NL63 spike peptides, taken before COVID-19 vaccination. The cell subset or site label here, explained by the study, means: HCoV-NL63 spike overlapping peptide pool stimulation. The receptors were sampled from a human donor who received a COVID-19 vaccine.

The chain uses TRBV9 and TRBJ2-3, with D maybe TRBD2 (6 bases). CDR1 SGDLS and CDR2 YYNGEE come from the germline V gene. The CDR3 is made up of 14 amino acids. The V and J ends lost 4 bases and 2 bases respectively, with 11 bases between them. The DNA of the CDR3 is TGTGCCAGCAGCCCTGGACTATTCACAGATACGCAGTATTTT. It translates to CASSPGLFTDTQYF.

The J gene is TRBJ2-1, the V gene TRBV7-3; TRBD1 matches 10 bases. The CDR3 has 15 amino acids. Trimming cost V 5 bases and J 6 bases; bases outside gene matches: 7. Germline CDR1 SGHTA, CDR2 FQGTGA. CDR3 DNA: TGTGCCAGCAGCCGCCGGGACAGGGGCATCAATGAGCAGTTCTTC. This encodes CASSRRDRGINEQFF.

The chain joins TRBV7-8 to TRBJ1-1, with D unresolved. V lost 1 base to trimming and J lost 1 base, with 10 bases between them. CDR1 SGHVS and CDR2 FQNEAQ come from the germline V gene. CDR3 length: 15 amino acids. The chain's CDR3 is CASSLEELRNTEAFF. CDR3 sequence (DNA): TGTGCCAGCAGCTTAGAGGAGCTACGGAACACTGAAGCTTTCTTT.

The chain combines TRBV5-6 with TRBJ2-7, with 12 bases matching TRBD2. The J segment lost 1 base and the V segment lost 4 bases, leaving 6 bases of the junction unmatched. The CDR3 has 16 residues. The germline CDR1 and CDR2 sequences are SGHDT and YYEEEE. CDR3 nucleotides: TGTGCCAGCAGCCCTACCGGGACTAGCGGGTCCTACGAGCAGTACGTC. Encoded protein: CASSPTGTSGSYEQYV.

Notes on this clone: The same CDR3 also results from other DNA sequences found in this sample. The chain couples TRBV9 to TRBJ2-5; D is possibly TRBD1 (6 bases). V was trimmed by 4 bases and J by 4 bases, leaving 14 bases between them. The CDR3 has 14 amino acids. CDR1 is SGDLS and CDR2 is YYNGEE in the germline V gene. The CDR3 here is CASSPRQGRETQYF. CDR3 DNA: TGTGCCAGCAGCCCGAGGCAGGGGAGAGAGACCCAGTACTTC.

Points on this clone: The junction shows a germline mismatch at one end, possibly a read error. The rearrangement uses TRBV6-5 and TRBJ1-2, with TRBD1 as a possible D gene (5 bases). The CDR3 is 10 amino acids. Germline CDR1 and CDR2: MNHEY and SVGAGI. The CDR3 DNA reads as TGTGCCAGCCGGGCAGGGAGGGAATTCTTC. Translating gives CASRAGREFF.

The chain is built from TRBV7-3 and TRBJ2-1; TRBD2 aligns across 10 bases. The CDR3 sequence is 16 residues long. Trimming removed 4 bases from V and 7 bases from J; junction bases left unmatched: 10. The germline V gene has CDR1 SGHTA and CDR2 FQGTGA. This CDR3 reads CASSSGASGGENEQFF. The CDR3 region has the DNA TGTGCCAGCAGCTCTGGGGCTAGCGGGGGTGAAAATGAGCAGTTCTTC.

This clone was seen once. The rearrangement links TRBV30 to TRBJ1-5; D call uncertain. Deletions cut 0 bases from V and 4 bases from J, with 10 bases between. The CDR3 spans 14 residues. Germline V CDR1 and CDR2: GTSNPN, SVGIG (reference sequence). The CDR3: CAWSVMTLNQPQHF. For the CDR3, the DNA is TGTGCCTGGAGTGTTATGACGTTGAATCAGCCCCAGCATTTT.

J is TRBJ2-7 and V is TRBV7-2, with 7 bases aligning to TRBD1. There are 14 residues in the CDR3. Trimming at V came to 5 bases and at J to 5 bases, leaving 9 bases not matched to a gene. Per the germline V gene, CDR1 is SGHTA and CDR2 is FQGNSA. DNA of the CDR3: TGTGCCAGCAGCCGTACAGGGGTAGGACACGAGCAGTACGTC. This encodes CASSRTGVGHEQYV.

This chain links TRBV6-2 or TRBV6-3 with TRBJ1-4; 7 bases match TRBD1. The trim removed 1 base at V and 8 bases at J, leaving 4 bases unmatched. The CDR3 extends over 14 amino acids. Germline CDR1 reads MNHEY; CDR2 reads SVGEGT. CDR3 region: CASSYLGQFEKLFF. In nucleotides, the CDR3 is TGTGCCAGCAGTTACTTGGGACAGTTCGAAAAACTGTTTTTT.

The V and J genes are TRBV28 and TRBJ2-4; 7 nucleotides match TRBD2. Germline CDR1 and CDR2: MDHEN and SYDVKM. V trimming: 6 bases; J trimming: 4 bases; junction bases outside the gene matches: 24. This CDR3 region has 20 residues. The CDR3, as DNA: TGTGCCAGCAGCCGAGGCTACCTCGCGACAGACTCCGGGGGGAAAAACATTCAGTACTTC. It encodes CASSRGYLATDSGGKNIQYF.

In DNA form, the CDR3 reads TGTGCCAGCAGTAGAGTGAGTGTCAGGGGGCCCTACGAGCAGTACGTC. It encodes CASSRVSVRGPYEQYV. This chain links TRBV6-6 with TRBJ2-7; 8 bases fit TRBD1. The trim removed 5 bases at V and 2 bases at J, leaving 11 bases unmatched. CDR1 is MNHNY and CDR2 is SVGAGI in the germline V gene (reference sequence). The CDR3 length is 16 residues.

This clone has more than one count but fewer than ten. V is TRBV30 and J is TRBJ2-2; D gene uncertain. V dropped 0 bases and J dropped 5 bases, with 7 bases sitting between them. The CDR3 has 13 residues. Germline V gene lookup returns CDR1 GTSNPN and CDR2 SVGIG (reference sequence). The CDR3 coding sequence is TGTGCCTGGAGTGTACTGGGGACCGGGGAGCTGTTTTTT. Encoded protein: CAWSVLGTGELFF.

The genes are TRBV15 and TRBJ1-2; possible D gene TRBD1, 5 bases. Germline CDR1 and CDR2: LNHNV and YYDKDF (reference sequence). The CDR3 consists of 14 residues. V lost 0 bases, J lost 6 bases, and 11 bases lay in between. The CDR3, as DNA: TGTGCCACCAGCAGAGATGTCGGGGGAAATGGCTACACCTTC. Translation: CATSRDVGGNGYTF.

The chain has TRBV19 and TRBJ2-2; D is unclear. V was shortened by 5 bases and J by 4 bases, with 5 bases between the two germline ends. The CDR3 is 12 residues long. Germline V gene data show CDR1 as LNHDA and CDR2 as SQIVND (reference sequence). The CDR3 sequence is CASSSGTGELFF. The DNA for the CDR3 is TGTGCCAGTAGTTCCGGCACCGGGGAGCTGTTTTTT.

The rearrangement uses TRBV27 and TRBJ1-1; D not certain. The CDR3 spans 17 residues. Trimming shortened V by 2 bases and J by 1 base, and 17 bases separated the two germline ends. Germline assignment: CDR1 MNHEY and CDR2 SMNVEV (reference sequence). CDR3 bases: TGTGCCAGCAGTTTAAGGTCAGAGTATTACTCGAACACTGAAGCTTTCTTT. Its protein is CASSLRSEYYSNTEAFF.

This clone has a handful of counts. CDR3 in amino acids: CASSTGTGANEKLFF. DNA for the CDR3: TGCGCCAGCAGCACAGGGACAGGGGCTAATGAAAAACTGTTTTTT. The chain uses TRBV5-1 and TRBJ1-4; 10 bases fit TRBD1. V lost 4 bases and J lost 3; bases outside the gene matches: 3. Germline V gene lookup returns CDR1 SGHRS and CDR2 YFSETQ. There are 15 residues in the CDR3.

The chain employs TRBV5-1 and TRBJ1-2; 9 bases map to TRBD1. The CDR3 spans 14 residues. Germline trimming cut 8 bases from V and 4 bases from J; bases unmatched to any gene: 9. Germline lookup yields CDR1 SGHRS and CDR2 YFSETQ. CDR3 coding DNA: TGCGCCAGTACTCCGGGACAGGGCATCTATGGCTACACCTTC. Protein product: CASTPGQGIYGYTF.

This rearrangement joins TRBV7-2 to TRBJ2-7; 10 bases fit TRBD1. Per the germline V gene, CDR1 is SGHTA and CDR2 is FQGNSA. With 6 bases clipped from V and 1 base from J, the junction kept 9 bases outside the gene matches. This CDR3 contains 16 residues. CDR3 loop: CASSFTGTGDSYEQYV. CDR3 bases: TGTGCCAGCAGTTTTACCGGGACAGGGGATTCCTACGAGCAGTACGTC.

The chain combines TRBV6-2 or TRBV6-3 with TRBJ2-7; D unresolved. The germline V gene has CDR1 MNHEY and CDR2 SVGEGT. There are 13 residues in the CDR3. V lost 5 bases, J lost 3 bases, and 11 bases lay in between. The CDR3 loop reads CASSPDLLYEQYV. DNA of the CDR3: TGTGCCAGCAGTCCCGATCTTCTCTACGAGCAGTACGTC.

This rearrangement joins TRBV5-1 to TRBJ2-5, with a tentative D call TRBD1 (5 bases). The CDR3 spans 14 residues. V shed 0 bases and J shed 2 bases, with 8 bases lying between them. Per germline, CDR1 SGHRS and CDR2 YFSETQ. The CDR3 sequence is CASSLGGVQETQYF. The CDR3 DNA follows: TGCGCCAGCAGCTTGGGGGGCGTGCAAGAGACCCAGTACTTC. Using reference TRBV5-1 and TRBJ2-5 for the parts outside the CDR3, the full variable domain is KAGVTQTPRYLIKTRGQQVTLSCSPISGHRSVSWYQQTPGQGLQFLFEYFSETQRNKGNFPGRFSGRQFSNSRSEMNVSTLELGDSALYLCASSLGGVQETQYFGPGTRLLVL.

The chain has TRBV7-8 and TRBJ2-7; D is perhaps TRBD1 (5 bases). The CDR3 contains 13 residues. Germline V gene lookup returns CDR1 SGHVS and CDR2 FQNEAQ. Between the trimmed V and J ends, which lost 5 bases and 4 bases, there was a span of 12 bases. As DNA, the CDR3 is TGTGCCAGCAGCGCTGGGGCAATATACGAGCAGTACGTC. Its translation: CASSAGAIYEQYV.

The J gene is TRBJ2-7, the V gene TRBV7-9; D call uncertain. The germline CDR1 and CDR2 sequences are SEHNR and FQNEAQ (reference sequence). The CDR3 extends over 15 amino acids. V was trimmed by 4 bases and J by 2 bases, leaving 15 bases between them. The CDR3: CASSSSRIPPYEQYV. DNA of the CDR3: TGTGCCAGCAGCTCCTCCAGGATCCCTCCCTACGAGCAGTACGTC.

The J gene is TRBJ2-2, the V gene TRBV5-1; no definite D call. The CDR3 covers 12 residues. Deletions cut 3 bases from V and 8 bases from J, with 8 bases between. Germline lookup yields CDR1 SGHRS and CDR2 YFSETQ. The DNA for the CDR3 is TGCGCCAGCAGCTGGTCGACAGGGGAGCTGTTTTTT. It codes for CASSWSTGELFF.

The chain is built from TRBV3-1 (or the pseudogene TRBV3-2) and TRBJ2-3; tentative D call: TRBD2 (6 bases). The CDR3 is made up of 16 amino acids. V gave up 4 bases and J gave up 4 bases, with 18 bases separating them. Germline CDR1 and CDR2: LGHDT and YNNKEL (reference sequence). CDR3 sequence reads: CASSRLGAGRADTQYF. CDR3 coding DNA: TGTGCCAGCAGCCGCCTAGGAGCGGGCAGAGCAGATACGCAGTATTTT.

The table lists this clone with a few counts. The CDR3 here is CASSVVGQNTGELFF. The CDR3 DNA follows: TGTGCCAGCAGCGTAGTGGGACAGAACACCGGGGAGCTGTTTTTT. The J gene is TRBJ2-2, the V gene TRBV9; possible D gene TRBD1, 6 bases. Looked up from germline, CDR1 is SGDLS and CDR2 is YYNGEE. The V gene lost 0 bases and the J gene lost 1 base, with 7 bases spanning the gap. The CDR3 spans 15 residues.

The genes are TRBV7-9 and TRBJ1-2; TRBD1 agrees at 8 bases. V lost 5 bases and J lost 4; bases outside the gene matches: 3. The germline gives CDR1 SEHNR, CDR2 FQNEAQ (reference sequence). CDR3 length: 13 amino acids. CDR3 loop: CASSVGQGYGYTF. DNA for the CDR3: TGTGCCAGCAGCGTTGGACAGGGCTATGGCTACACCTTC.

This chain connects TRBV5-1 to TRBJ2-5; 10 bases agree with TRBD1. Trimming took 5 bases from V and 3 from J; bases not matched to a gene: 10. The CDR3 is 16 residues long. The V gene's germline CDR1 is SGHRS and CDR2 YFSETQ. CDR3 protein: CASSRQTGTGEETQYF. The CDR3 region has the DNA TGCGCCAGCAGTCGCCAAACCGGGACAGGGGAAGAGACCCAGTACTTC.

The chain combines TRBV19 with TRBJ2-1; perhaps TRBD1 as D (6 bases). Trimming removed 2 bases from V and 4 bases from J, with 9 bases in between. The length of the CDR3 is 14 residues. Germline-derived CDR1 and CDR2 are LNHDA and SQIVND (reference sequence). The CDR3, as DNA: TGTGCCAGTAGTATAAGTGGACAGTACAATGAGCAGTTCTTC. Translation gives CASSISGQYNEQFF. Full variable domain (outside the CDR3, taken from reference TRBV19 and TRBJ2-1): DGGITQSPKYLFRKEGQNVTLSCEQNLNHDAMYWYRQDPGQGLRLIYYSQIVNDFQKGDIAEGYSVSREKKESFPLTVTSAQKNPTAFYLCASSISGQYNEQFFGPGTRLTVL.

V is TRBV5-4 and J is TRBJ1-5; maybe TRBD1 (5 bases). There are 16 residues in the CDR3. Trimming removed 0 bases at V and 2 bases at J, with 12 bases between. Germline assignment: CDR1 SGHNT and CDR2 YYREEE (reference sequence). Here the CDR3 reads CASSLGGGNGNQPQHF. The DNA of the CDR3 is TGTGCCAGCAGCTTGGGTGGGGGGAATGGCAATCAGCCCCAGCATTTT. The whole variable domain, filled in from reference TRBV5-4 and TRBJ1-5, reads ETGVTQSPTHLIKTRGQQVTLRCSSQSGHNTVSWYQQALGQGPQFIFQYYREEENGRGNFPPRFSGLQFPNYSSELNVNALELDDSALYLCASSLGGGNGNQPQHFGDGTRLSIL.

CDR3 residues: CASKGSTDTQYF. CDR3 DNA sequence: TGTGCCAGCAAAGGGTCCACAGATACGCAGTATTTT. The chain links TRBV6-5 to TRBJ2-3; D ambiguous. With 7 bases removed from V and 2 bases from J, the gap between germline ends came to 7 bases. Germline V lookup: CDR1 MNHEY, CDR2 SVGAGI. CDR3 length: 12 residues.

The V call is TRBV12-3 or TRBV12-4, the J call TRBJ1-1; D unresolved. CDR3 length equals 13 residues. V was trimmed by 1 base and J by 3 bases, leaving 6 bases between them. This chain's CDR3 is CASSLERYTEAFF. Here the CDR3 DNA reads TGTGCCAGCAGTTTAGAGCGGTACACTGAAGCTTTCTTT.